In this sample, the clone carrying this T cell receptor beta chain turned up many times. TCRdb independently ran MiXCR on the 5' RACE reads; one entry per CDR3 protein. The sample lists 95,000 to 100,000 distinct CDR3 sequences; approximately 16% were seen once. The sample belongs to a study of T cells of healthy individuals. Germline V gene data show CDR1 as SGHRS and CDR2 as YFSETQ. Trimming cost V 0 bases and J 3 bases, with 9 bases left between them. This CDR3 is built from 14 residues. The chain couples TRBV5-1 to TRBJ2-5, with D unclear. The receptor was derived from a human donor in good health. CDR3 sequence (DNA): TGCGCCAGCAGCTTGGTAGGCCAGGAAGAGACCCAGTACTTC. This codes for CASSLVGQEETQYF.